The 14 T cell receptor beta chains presented below share a single source sample, sequenced in a study of cytomegalovirus exposure and HLA in healthy donors. The PCR was carried out with 60 Vbeta primers and 13 Jbeta primers. Assay: immunoSEQ multiplex PCR; the TCRdb copy retains only in-frame clones and omits some. In the table there are around 70,000 clones, 60% to 75% of which are singletons. Sequencing was performed on PBMCs. These receptors originate from a man aged 65 to 79 in good health and CMV-seronegative.

This rearrangement joins TRBV6-6 to TRBJ2-2; perhaps TRBD2 as D (5 bases). Trimming took 2 bases from V and 7 from J, leaving 8 bases between them. The germline gives CDR1 MNHNY, CDR2 SVGAGI (reference sequence). This CDR3 comprises 13 residues. CDR3 DNA: TGTGCCAGCAGTTACGAAGGGAGCGGGGAGCTGTTTTTT. It codes for CASSYEGSGELFF.

This chain uses TRBV18 with TRBJ2-7, with TRBD2 matching 12 bases. This CDR3 comprises 15 residues. Trimming cost V 3 bases and J 2 bases; bases outside gene matches: 2. Looked up from germline, CDR1 is KGHSH and CDR2 is LQKENI. The CDR3 DNA sequence: TGTGCCAGCTCACCCACTAGCGGGGGGACCTACGAGCAGTACTTC. Translated, it gives CASSPTSGGTYEQYF. The whole variable domain, filled in from reference TRBV18 and TRBJ2-7, reads NAGVMQNPRHLVRRRGQEARLRCSPMKGHSHVYWYRQLPEEGLKFMVYLQKENIIDESGMPKERFSAEFPKEGPSILRIQQVVRGDSAAYFCASSPTSGGTYEQYFGPGTRLTVT.

This clone has a count of ten or more. The chain combines TRBV6-6 with TRBJ1-5; D gene uncertain. Per germline, CDR1 MNHNY and CDR2 SVGAGI (reference sequence). The CDR3 totals 13 residues. V shed 5 bases and J shed 4 bases, with 9 bases lying between them. The CDR3 protein is CASSRRPNQPQHF. For the CDR3, the DNA is TGTGCCAGCAGTCGGAGACCAAATCAGCCCCAGCATTTT.

The CDR3 nucleotides are TGTGCCTGGAGTAAAGGGGCATCTGGGGCCAACGTCCTGACTTTC. Its translation is CAWSKGASGANVLTF. V is TRBV30 and J is TRBJ2-6; D might be TRBD1 (5 bases). CDR1 is GTSNPN, CDR2 SVGIG, per germline (reference sequence). CDR3 length: 15 residues. Trimming removed 2 bases at V and 1 base at J, with 9 bases between.

This clone was detected a few times. V and J are TRBV5-1 and TRBJ1-2; TRBD1 is a possible D gene (5 bases). Trimming took off 0 bases at V and 6 bases at J, with 6 bases between the two ends. The CDR3 length is 12 residues. Germline values: CDR1 SGHRS, CDR2 YFSETQ. CDR3 in amino acids: CASSLGQHGYTF. CDR3 bases: TGCGCCAGCAGCTTGGGACAGCATGGCTACACCTTC.

This sequence joins TRBV7-8 and TRBJ2-3; D might be TRBD2 (6 bases). There are 16 residues in the CDR3. V lost 5 bases to trimming and J lost 4 bases, with 19 bases between them. CDR1 and CDR2 (germline): SGHVS, FQNEAQ. The CDR3, as DNA: TGTGCCAGCAGCCCCGGGACTGCAAACGAGGCAGATACGCAGTATTTT. Protein sequence: CASSPGTANEADTQYF.

The chain combines TRBV5-1 with TRBJ1-2; D is undetermined. Germline assignment: CDR1 SGHRS and CDR2 YFSETQ. V dropped 0 bases and J dropped 0 bases, with 9 bases sitting between them. This CDR3 is 15 amino acids long. CDR3 DNA: TGCGCCAGCAGCTTGGAGGTCGGGGCTAACTATGGCTACACCTTC. It is translated as CASSLEVGANYGYTF.

The gene calls are TRBV7-8 and TRBJ2-1; 9 nucleotides align to TRBD2. This CDR3 contains 18 residues. V was pared by 5 bases and J by 7 bases, with 18 bases of the junction left unmatched. Germline CDR1 is SGHVS and CDR2 is FQNEAQ. The CDR3 loop is CASSPALFMAGGENEQFF. In DNA, the CDR3 is TGTGCCAGCAGCCCAGCCTTGTTTATGGCGGGAGGGGAAAATGAGCAGTTCTTC.

The chain joins TRBV7-2 to TRBJ1-5; 8 bases map to TRBD1. CDR3 length equals 15 residues. Germline CDR1 SGHTA, CDR2 FQGNSA. Trimming at V came to 4 bases and at J to 4 bases, leaving 6 bases not matched to a gene. CDR3: CASSSARGRNQPQHF. CDR3 in DNA: TGTGCCAGCAGCTCAGCCAGGGGGCGTAATCAGCCCCAGCATTTT.

The J gene is TRBJ1-1, the V gene TRBV5-1; 8 bases are shared with TRBD1. This CDR3 is 14 amino acids long. The J segment lost 7 bases and the V segment lost 4 bases, leaving 9 bases of the junction unmatched. Germline V gene data show CDR1 as SGHRS and CDR2 as YFSETQ. CDR3 residues: CASSQSTGVSEAFF. The CDR3 nucleotides are TGCGCCAGCAGCCAATCGACAGGGGTTAGTGAAGCTTTCTTT. The full variable domain, with the rest looked up from reference TRBV5-1 and TRBJ1-1, is KAGVTQTPRYLIKTRGQQVTLSCSPISGHRSVSWYQQTPGQGLQFLFEYFSETQRNKGNFPGRFSGRQFSNSRSEMNVSTLELGDSALYLCASSQSTGVSEAFFGQGTRLTVV.

V usage is TRBV11-2 and J usage is TRBJ1-6; no reliable D call. The germline gives CDR1 SGHAT, CDR2 FQNNGV. The CDR3 totals 18 residues. V was clipped by 5 bases and J by 7 bases, with 24 bases between them. For the CDR3, the DNA is TGTGCCAGCAGCCCCCTCGGAGGGTGGGAGGTGGGGAATTCACCCCTCCACTTT. Amino acid sequence: CASSPLGGWEVGNSPLHF.

This clone was counted between two and nine times. This chain links TRBV19 with TRBJ2-7; D is uncertain. Germline lookup yields CDR1 LNHDA and CDR2 SQIVND (reference sequence). There are 15 residues in the CDR3. V lost 3 bases and J 3 bases, leaving 15 bases between the germline ends. The CDR3 coding sequence is TGTGCCAGTAGTATTTCTTACCGGTCCGGCTACGAGCAGTACTTC. It encodes CASSISYRSGYEQYF.

The chain uses TRBV2 and TRBJ2-3; 10 positions match TRBD2. The V segment lost 7 bases and the J segment 0 bases; nucleotides outside the gene matches: 1. This CDR3 region has 14 residues. The germline CDR1 and CDR2 sequences are SNHLY and FYNNEI. Written as DNA, the CDR3 is TGTGCCAGCACGACTAGCGGGAGCACAGATACGCAGTATTTT. It is translated as CASTTSGSTDTQYF. The variable domain in full, with the rest retrieved from reference TRBV2 and TRBJ2-3, is EPEVTQTPSHQVTQMGQEVILRCVPISNHLYFYWYRQILGQKVEFLVSFYNNEISEKSEIFDDQFSVERPDGSNFTLKIRSTKLEDSAMYFCASTTSGSTDTQYFGPGTRLTVL.

This chain uses TRBV11-2 with TRBJ1-6; the D is unclear. The CDR3 spans 14 residues. Germline CDR1 reads SGHAT; CDR2 reads FQNNGV. Trimming cost V 0 bases and J 10 bases, with 10 bases left between them. This chain's CDR3 is CASSLEHRGSPLHF. In DNA, the CDR3 is TGTGCCAGCAGCTTAGAACATCGAGGATCACCCCTCCACTTT.